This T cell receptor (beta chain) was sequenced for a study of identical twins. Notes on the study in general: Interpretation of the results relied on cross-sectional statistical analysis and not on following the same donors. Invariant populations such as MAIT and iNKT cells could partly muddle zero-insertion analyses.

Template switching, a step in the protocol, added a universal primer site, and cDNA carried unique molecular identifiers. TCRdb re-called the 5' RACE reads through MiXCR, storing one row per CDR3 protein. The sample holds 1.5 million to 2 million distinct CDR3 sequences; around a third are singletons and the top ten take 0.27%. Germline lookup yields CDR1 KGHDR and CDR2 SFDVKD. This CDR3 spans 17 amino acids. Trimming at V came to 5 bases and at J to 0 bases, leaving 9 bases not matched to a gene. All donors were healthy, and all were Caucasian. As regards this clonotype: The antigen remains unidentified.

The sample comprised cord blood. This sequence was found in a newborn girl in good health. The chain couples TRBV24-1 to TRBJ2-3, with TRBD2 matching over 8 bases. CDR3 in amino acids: CATSVGVAGISTDTQYF. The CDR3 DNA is TGTGCCACCAGTGTCGGGGTAGCGGGAATAAGCACAGATACGCAGTATTTT.